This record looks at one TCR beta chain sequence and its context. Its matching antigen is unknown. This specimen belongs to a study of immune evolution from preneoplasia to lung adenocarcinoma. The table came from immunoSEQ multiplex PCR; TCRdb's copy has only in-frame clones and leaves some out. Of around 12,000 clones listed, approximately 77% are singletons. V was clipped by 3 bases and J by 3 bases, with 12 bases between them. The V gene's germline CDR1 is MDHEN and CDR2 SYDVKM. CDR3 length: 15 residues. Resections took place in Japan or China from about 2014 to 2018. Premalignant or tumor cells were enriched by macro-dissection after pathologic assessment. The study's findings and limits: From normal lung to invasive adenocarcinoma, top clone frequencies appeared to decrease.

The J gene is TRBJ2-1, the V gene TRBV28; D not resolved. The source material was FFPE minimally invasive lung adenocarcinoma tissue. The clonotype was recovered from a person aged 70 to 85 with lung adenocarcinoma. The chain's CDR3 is CASSLYRSLYNEQFF. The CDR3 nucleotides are TGTGCCAGCAGTTTGTACAGATCACTCTACAATGAGCAGTTCTTC.